The next 22 T cell receptor beta chains were all read from a single sample in a study of T-cell memory formation after mild COVID-19. TCRdb passed the 5' RACE reads through MiXCR, listing each CDR3 protein once. The sample has about 210,000 distinct CDR3 sequences; 27% are singletons. Sample: PBMCs or a T cell subset sorted from them (not recorded which). All receptors derive from an adult woman who had mild COVID-19 (a few samples of this study predate the infection). Cell type and time point are not known.

J is TRBJ2-3 and V is TRBV29-1, with D perhaps TRBD2 (5 bases). The germline V gene has CDR1 SQVTM and CDR2 ANQGSEA. The CDR3 is made up of 14 amino acids. Trimming left V 4 bases short and J 2 bases short, with 13 bases between. This CDR3 reads CSVAYGDFTDTQYF. The CDR3 coding sequence is TGCAGCGTTGCGTACGGGGATTTCACAGATACGCAGTATTTT.

This clonotype was recorded once. The chain links TRBV2 to TRBJ1-2, with TRBD1 as a possible D gene (6 bases). This CDR3 has 15 residues. The V and J ends lost 1 base and 5 bases respectively, with 14 bases between them. Germline values: CDR1 SNHLY, CDR2 FYNNEI. The CDR3 sequence is CASSEDLNRVYGYTF. In DNA form, the CDR3 reads TGTGCCAGCAGTGAAGACCTGAACAGGGTATATGGCTACACCTTC.

This clonotype was detected once. This chain uses TRBV6-5 with TRBJ2-5, with D possibly matching TRBD2 (6 bases). There are 10 residues in the CDR3. Deletions cut 8 bases from V and 10 bases from J, with 11 bases between. Germline values: CDR1 MNHEY, CDR2 SVGAGI. CDR3 in DNA: TGTGCCAGCGGCCTCGGGGGCCAGTACTTC. Its protein is CASGLGGQYF.

This chain connects TRBV27 to TRBJ1-1; 8 bases map to TRBD1. Trimming took 1 base from V and 2 from J; bases not matched to a gene: 9. The V gene's germline CDR1 is MNHEY and CDR2 SMNVEV (reference sequence). The CDR3 loop spans 17 amino acids. This chain's CDR3 is CASSLYATGVTNTEAFF. CDR3 bases: TGTGCCAGCAGTTTATACGCGACAGGGGTTACAAACACTGAAGCTTTCTTT.

Only a few counts were recorded for this clonotype. This rearrangement joins TRBV18 to TRBJ2-1, with D uncertain. There are 13 residues in the CDR3. The V gene lost 1 base and the J gene lost 5 bases, with 6 bases spanning the gap. CDR1 and CDR2 (germline): KGHSH, LQKENI. The CDR3 nucleotides read TGTGCCAGCTCACCACTGGGGAACAATGAGCAGTTCTTC. It yields the protein CASSPLGNNEQFF.

This chain uses TRBV6-5 with TRBJ1-6; D call uncertain. Germline lookup yields CDR1 MNHEY and CDR2 SVGAGI. CDR3 length: 13 residues. Trimming pared 0 bases from V and 10 bases from J, leaving 7 bases between. CDR3 sequence reads: CASSYSPTSPLHF. The CDR3 DNA follows: TGTGCCAGCAGTTACTCACCCACCTCACCCCTCCACTTT.

The chain couples TRBV24-1 to TRBJ2-2; tentatively, D is TRBD2 (6 bases). The V end was cut by 5 bases, the J end by 4 bases, with 10 bases between. This CDR3 region has 14 residues. CDR1 is KGHDR and CDR2 is SFDVKD in the germline V gene. The CDR3 region has the DNA TGTGCCACCAGTGCTCAGGGAGGCACCGGGGAGCTGTTTTTT. The encoded protein is CATSAQGGTGELFF.

This clonotype was detected only a few times. The rearrangement joins TRBV30 to TRBJ2-1; D unresolved. Trimming stripped 8 bases from V and 8 bases from J, with 13 bases between. The CDR3 has 11 amino acids. Per the germline V gene, CDR1 is GTSNPN and CDR2 is SVGIG (reference sequence). The CDR3 loop reads CALVRIYEQFF. CDR3 nucleotides: TGTGCCCTGGTGAGGATATATGAGCAGTTCTTC. Full variable domain (outside the CDR3, taken from reference TRBV30 and TRBJ2-1): SQTIHQWPATLVQPVGSPLSLECTVEGTSNPNLYWYRQAAGRGLQLLFYSVGIGQISSEVPQNLSASRPQDRQFILSSKKLLLSDSGFYLCALVRIYEQFFGPGTRLTVL.

This clonotype was recorded many times. The V call is TRBV7-8, the J call TRBJ2-2, with TRBD1 matching over 7 bases. J was trimmed by 2 bases and V by 5 bases; bases with no gene match: 5. CDR1 and CDR2 (germline): SGHVS, FQNEAQ. The CDR3 sequence is 15 residues long. CDR3 nucleotides: TGTGCCAGCAGCGTTCGGGACAGTAACACCGGGGAGCTGTTTTTT. It is translated as CASSVRDSNTGELFF.

The V call is TRBV5-1, the J call TRBJ2-1; D gene ambiguous. Germline values: CDR1 SGHRS, CDR2 YFSETQ. The CDR3 is 15 amino acids. V was trimmed by 0 bases and J by 7 bases, leaving 14 bases between them. The CDR3 DNA follows: TGCGCCAGCAGCTTGGTCGGCTCCCCGCCGAATGAGCAGTTCTTC. It encodes CASSLVGSPPNEQFF.

This clonotype showed up just a few times. The chain couples TRBV24-1 to TRBJ2-3, with D tentatively TRBD1 or TRBD2 (5 bases each). This CDR3 is 16 amino acids long. V lost 6 bases, J lost 3 bases, and 18 bases lay in between. Per germline, CDR1 KGHDR and CDR2 SFDVKD. The CDR3 DNA is TGTGCCACCAGTTCCGGGACCACGGGAATAACAGATACGCAGTATTTT. This encodes CATSSGTTGITDTQYF.

This chain links TRBV10-3 with TRBJ2-1; no clear D. The CDR3 is 13 residues long. CDR1 is ENHRY and CDR2 is SYGVKD in the germline V gene. V gave up 0 bases and J gave up 7 bases, with 7 bases separating them. Here the CDR3 reads CAISESGWNEQFF. DNA of the CDR3: TGTGCCATCAGTGAGTCAGGGTGGAATGAGCAGTTCTTC.

The V gene is TRBV5-1, the J gene TRBJ1-1; no clear D. Per the germline V gene, CDR1 is SGHRS and CDR2 is YFSETQ. V lost 1 base and J lost 1, with 5 bases in between. This CDR3 spans 13 amino acids. The CDR3 DNA reads as TGCGCCAGCAGCTTGACAGAGAACACTGAAGCTTTCTTT. Translated, it gives CASSLTENTEAFF.

CDR3 sequence reads: CASSEGAADYGYTF. As DNA, the CDR3 is TGTGCCAGCAGCGAGGGGGCAGCGGACTATGGCTACACCTTC. The rearrangement links TRBV7-9 to TRBJ1-2, with 7 bases aligning to TRBD1. CDR3 size: 14 residues. The V segment lost 5 bases and the J segment 3 bases; nucleotides outside the gene matches: 6. CDR1 is SEHNR, CDR2 FQNEAQ, per germline (reference sequence). Together with reference TRBV7-9 and TRBJ1-2, the CDR3 gives the full variable domain: DTGVSQNPRHKITKRGQNVTFRCDPISEHNRLYWYRQTLGQGPEFLTYFQNEAQLEKSRLLSDRFSAERPKGSFSTLEIQRTEQGDSAMYLCASSEGAADYGYTFGSGTRLTVV.

In its sample, this clonotype was seen a few times. This chain joins TRBV29-1 and TRBJ1-1; a possible D gene is TRBD1 (5 bases). The germline gives CDR1 SQVTM, CDR2 ANQGSEA. The CDR3 covers 13 residues. The germline V and J ends were trimmed by 6 bases and 1 base, with 12 bases remaining between them. As DNA, the CDR3 is TGCAGCGTCAGTCGGGGGGGGAACACTGAAGCTTTCTTT. Translation gives CSVSRGGNTEAFF.

This clonotype was detected only a few times. The chain joins TRBV15 to TRBJ1-1; 9 bases match TRBD1. Germline V gene lookup returns CDR1 LNHNV and CDR2 YYDKDF (reference sequence). The CDR3 length is 16 residues. V lost 0 bases to trimming and J lost 1 base; unmatched junction nucleotides: 3. CDR3 DNA: TGTGCCACCAGCAGAGACGGGACAGGGTCGAACACTGAAGCTTTCTTT. Translated: CATSRDGTGSNTEAFF.

The genes are TRBV6-6 and TRBJ2-3; D is unclear. The V gene lost 1 base and the J gene lost 2 bases, with 10 bases spanning the gap. The germline V gene encodes CDR1 MNHNY and CDR2 SVGAGI (reference sequence). CDR3 length: 15 amino acids. The CDR3 sequence is CASSYLGTLTDTQYF. In DNA form, the CDR3 reads TGTGCCAGCAGTTACTTAGGCACTCTCACAGATACGCAGTATTTT.

This chain joins TRBV24-1 and TRBJ2-6, with D unclear. The V gene's germline CDR1 is KGHDR and CDR2 SFDVKD. The CDR3 sequence is 17 residues long. V was clipped by 2 bases and J by 4 bases, with 14 bases between them. CDR3 sequence: CATSDSQWAAGANVLTF. In DNA form, the CDR3 reads TGTGCCACCAGTGATTCCCAGTGGGCCGCGGGGGCCAACGTCCTGACTTTC.

The chain joins TRBV24-1 to TRBJ2-7; TRBD1 aligns across 7 bases. Germline V gives CDR1 KGHDR, CDR2 SFDVKD. This CDR3 region has 15 residues. Trimming cost V 4 bases and J 0 bases; bases outside gene matches: 5. The CDR3 reads CATSDGQDSSYEQYF. CDR3 in DNA: TGTGCCACCAGTGACGGACAGGATAGCTCCTACGAGCAGTACTTC.

CDR3 DNA: TGTGCCAGCAGCTCCGGGGGGACTAGTTACCTCACAGATACGCAGTATTTT. Translated: CASSSGGTSYLTDTQYF. This chain joins TRBV7-2 and TRBJ2-3; 8 bases match TRBD2. Germline trimming cut 4 bases from V and 2 bases from J; bases unmatched to any gene: 11. This CDR3 has 17 amino acids. CDR1 SGHTA and CDR2 FQGNSA come from the germline V gene.

The rearrangement uses TRBV5-6 and TRBJ1-1; D may be TRBD1 (5 bases). Germline V lookup: CDR1 SGHDT, CDR2 YYEEEE. The CDR3 is 15 amino acids. V was shortened by 1 base and J by 5 bases, with 15 bases between the two germline ends. The CDR3 coding sequence is TGTGCCAGCAGCTTGTGGGGGTACGCTAAGACTGAAGCTTTCTTT. Its translation: CASSLWGYAKTEAFF.

This clonotype was picked up a small number of times. The chain uses TRBV28 and TRBJ2-1; TRBD1 matches 7 bases. Germline loops: CDR1 MDHEN, CDR2 SYDVKM. V gave up 5 bases and J gave up 0 bases; unmatched junction bases: 13. CDR3 length equals 18 residues. CDR3 region: CASSPPQGSASSYNEQFF. In nucleotides, the CDR3 is TGTGCCAGCAGTCCTCCACAGGGGTCCGCGAGCTCCTACAATGAGCAGTTCTTC.